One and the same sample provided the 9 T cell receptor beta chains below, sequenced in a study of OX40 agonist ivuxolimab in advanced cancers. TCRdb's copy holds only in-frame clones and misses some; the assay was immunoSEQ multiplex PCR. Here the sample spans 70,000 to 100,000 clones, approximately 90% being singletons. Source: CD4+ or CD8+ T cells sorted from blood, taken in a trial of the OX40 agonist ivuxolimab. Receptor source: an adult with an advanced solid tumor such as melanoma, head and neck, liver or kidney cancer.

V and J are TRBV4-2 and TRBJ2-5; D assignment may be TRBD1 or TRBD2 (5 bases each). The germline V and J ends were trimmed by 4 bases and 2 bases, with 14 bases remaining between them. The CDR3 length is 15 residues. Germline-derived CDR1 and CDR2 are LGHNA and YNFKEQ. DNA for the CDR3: TGTGCCAGCAGCCGGTCGCCGGGACCGCAAGAGACCCAGTACTTC. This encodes CASSRSPGPQETQYF.

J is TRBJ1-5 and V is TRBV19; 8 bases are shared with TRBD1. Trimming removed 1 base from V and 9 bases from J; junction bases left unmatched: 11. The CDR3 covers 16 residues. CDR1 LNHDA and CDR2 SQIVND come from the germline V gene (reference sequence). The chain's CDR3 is CASSIVSETGVRPQHF. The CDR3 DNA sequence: TGTGCCAGTAGTATAGTCTCCGAGACAGGGGTTCGGCCCCAGCATTTT.

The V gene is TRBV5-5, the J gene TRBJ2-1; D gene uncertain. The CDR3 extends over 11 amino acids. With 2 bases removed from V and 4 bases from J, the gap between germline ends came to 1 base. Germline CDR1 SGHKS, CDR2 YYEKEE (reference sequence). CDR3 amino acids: CASSLYNEQFF. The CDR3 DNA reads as TGTGCCAGCAGCTTATACAATGAGCAGTTCTTC.

The CDR3 loop is CASRDLYEQYF. The CDR3 DNA sequence: TGTGCCAGCAGGGACCTCTACGAGCAGTACTTC. The V call is TRBV6-1, the J call TRBJ2-7; no firm D call. Germline V CDR1 and CDR2: MNHNS, SASEGT. Deletions cut 6 bases from V and 3 bases from J, with 6 bases between. The length of the CDR3 is 11 residues.

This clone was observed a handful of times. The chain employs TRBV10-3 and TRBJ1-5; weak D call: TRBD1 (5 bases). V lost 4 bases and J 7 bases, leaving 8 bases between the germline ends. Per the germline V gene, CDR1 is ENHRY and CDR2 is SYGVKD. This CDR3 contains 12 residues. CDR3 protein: CAISGGAQPQHF. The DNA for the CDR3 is TGTGCCATCAGTGGAGGGGCCCAGCCCCAGCATTTT.

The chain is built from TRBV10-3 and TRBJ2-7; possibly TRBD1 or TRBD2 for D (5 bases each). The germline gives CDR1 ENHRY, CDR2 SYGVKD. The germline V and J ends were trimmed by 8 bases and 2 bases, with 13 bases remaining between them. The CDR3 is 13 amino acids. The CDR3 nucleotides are TGTGCCATCGGCCGGGACCCGGCCTACGAGCAGTACTTC. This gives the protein CAIGRDPAYEQYF.

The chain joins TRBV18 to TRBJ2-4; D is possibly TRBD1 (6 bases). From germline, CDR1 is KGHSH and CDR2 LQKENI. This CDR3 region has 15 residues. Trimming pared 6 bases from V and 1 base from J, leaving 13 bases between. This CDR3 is CASSPRGNAKNIQYF. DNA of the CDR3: TGTGCCAGCTCTCCTAGGGGGAACGCCAAAAACATTCAGTACTTC. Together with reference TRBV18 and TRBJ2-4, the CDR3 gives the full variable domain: NAGVMQNPRHLVRRRGQEARLRCSPMKGHSHVYWYRQLPEEGLKFMVYLQKENIIDESGMPKERFSAEFPKEGPSILRIQQVVRGDSAAYFCASSPRGNAKNIQYFGAGTRLSVL.

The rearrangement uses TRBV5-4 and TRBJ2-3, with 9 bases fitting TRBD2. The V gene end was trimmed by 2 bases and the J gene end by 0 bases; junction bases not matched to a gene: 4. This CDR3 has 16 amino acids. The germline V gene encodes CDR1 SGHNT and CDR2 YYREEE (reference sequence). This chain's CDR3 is CASSFRLAASTDTQYF. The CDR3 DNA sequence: TGTGCCAGCAGCTTCCGACTAGCGGCTAGCACAGATACGCAGTATTTT.

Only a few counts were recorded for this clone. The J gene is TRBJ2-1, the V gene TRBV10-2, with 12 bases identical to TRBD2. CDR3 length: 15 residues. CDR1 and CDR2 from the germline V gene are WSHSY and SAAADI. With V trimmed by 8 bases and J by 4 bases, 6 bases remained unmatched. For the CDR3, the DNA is TGCGCCAGCGGACTAGCGGGATCCCCTTACAATGAGCAGTTCTTC. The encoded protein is CASGLAGSPYNEQFF.